This paragraph reports one T cell receptor (beta chain). The RNA input was about 0.5 to 1 ug, and it was reverse transcribed with random hexamers. One entry per CDR3 protein, called by TCRdb with MiXCR from the immunoSEQ multiplex PCR reads. The table lists about 170,000 distinct CDR3 sequences, 85% to 95% of them singletons. Sequencing of TCR beta was carried out in blood CD8+ and CD4+ T cells. V lost 0 bases and J lost 1, with 8 bases in between. The CDR3 has 15 amino acids. Germline CDR1 reads SGHAT; CDR2 reads FQDESV (reference sequence). The data stem from a study of CD8 T cells in Susac syndrome.

This sequence joins TRBV11-1 and TRBJ2-3; D call uncertain. The sequence came from a human donor with multiple sclerosis. The sequenced material came from CD4+ T cells from PBMCs. The CDR3 here is CASSLAGDRTDTQYF. In nucleotides, the CDR3 is TGTGCCAGCAGCTTAGCAGGTGACCGCACAGATACGCAGTATTTT.